These T cell receptor beta chains were read from a single sample in a study of cytomegalovirus exposure and HLA in healthy donors. The assay was immunoSEQ multiplex PCR, and TCRdb's table has in-frame clones only and misses some. The repertoire holds about 120,000 clones, 77% seen once, with approximately 5.5% in the top ten. The specimen was PBMCs. These receptors were collected from a man aged 18 to 30 in good health and CMV-seropositive. CDR3s leave out the opening cysteine and the closing phenylalanine or tryptophan. Each record gives: CDR3 length, V gene, J gene, CDR3 protein.

cdr3_length: 14
v_call: TRBV2
j_call: TRBJ2-5
cdr3_aa: ASSDLGGGVQETQY

cdr3_length: 15
v_call: TRBV7-2
j_call: TRBJ2-6
cdr3_aa: ASSLDGAGGPVNVLT

cdr3_length: 13
v_call: TRBV6-1
j_call: TRBJ2-7
cdr3_aa: ASSEGPGAGYEQY

cdr3_length: 10
v_call: TRBV30
j_call: TRBJ2-7
cdr3_aa: AWSALPYEQY

cdr3_length: 9
v_call: TRBV11-2
j_call: TRBJ2-1
cdr3_aa: ASTLVNEQF

cdr3_length: 13
v_call: TRBV10-3
j_call: TRBJ1-1
cdr3_aa: AISRWTGMNTEAF

cdr3_length: 16
v_call: TRBV7-8
j_call: TRBJ1-2
cdr3_aa: ASSPVAAGPLANYGYT

cdr3_length: 12
v_call: TRBV9
j_call: TRBJ2-7
cdr3_aa: ASSVGSESYEQY

cdr3_length: 16
v_call: TRBV6-1
j_call: TRBJ2-2
cdr3_aa: ASSEWGSGGSNTGELF

cdr3_length: 12
v_call: TRBV5-1
j_call: TRBJ2-7
cdr3_aa: ASSLVVRDYEQY

cdr3_length: 14
v_call: TRBV11-3
j_call: TRBJ2-1
cdr3_aa: ASSETSGRATGEQF

cdr3_length: 15
v_call: TRBV5-1
j_call: TRBJ1-4
cdr3_aa: ASSWDTHLATNEKLF

cdr3_length: 14
v_call: TRBV30
j_call: TRBJ1-4
cdr3_aa: AWGEGIDRLGEKLF

cdr3_length: 12
v_call: TRBV7-6
j_call: TRBJ1-1
cdr3_aa: ASSPTGLRTEAF

cdr3_length: 11
v_call: TRBV10-3
j_call: TRBJ2-7
cdr3_aa: AIHQEEGNEQY

cdr3_length: 12
v_call: TRBV19
j_call: TRBJ2-2
cdr3_aa: ASSIGQGTGELF